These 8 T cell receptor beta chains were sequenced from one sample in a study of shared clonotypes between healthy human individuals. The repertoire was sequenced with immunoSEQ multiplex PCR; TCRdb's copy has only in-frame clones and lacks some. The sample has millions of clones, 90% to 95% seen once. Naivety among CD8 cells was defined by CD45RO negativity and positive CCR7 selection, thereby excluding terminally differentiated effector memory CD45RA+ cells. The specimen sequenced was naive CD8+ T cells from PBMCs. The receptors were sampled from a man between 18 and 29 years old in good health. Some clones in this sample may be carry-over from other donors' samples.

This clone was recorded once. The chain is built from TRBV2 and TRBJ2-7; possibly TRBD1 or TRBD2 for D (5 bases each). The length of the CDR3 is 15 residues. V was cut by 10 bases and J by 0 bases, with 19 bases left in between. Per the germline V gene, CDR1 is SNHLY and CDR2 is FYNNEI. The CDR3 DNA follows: TGTGCCACACAAGGGACCTCCGGTCCCTCCTACGAGCAGTACTTC. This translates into CATQGTSGPSYEQYF.

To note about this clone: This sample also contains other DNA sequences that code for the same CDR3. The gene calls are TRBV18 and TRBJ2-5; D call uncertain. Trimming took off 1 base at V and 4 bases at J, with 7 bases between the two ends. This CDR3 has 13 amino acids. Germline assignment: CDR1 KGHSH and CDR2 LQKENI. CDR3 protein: CASSPLRGETQYF. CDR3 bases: TGTGCCAGCTCACCACTTCGAGGAGAGACCCAGTACTTC.

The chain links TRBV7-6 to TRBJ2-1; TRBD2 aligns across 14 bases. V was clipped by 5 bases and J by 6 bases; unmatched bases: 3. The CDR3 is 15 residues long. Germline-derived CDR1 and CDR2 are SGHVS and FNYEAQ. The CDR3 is CASSLGTSGSNEQFF. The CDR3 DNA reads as TGTGCCAGCAGCCTAGGGACTAGCGGGAGCAATGAGCAGTTCTTC.

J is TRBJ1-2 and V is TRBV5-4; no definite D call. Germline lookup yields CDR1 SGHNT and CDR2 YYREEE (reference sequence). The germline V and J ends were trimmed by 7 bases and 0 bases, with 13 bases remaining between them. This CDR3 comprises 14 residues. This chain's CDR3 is CASRTQGPNYGYTF. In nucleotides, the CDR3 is TGTGCCAGCCGGACGCAAGGACCTAACTATGGCTACACCTTC.

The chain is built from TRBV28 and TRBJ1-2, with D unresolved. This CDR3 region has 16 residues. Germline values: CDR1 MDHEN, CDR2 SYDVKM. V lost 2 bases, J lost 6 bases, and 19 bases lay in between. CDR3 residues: CASSLEGRVGVDGYTF. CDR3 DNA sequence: TGTGCCAGCAGTTTAGAAGGTCGGGTCGGGGTTGATGGCTACACCTTC.

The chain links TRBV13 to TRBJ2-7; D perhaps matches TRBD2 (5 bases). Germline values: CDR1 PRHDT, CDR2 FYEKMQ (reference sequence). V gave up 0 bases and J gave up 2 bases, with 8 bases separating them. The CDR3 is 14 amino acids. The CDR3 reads CASSLGRRTYEQYF. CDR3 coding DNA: TGTGCCAGCAGCTTAGGGCGGAGGACCTACGAGCAGTACTTC.

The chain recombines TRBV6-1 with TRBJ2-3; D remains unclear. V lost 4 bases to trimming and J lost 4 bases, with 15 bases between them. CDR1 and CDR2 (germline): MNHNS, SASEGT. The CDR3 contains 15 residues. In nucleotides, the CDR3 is TGTGCCAGCAGTGGATCTACCCGGCCGGCAGATACGCAGTATTTT. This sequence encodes CASSGSTRPADTQYF.

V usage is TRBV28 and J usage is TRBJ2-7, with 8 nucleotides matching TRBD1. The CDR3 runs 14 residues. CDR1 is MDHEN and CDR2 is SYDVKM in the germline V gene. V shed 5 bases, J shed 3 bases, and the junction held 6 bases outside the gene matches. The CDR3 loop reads CASSAGQENYEQYF. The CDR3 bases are TGTGCCAGCAGTGCGGGACAGGAAAACTACGAGCAGTACTTC. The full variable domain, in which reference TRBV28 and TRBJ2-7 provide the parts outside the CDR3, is DVKVTQSSRYLVKRTGEKVFLECVQDMDHENMFWYRQDPGLGLRLIYFSYDVKMKEKGDIPEGYSVSREKKERFSLILESASTNQTSMYLCASSAGQENYEQYFGPGTRLTVT.